This passage covers 17 T cell receptor beta chains from one sample sequenced in a study of blood T cell repertoires in COVID-19. Assay used: immunoSEQ multiplex PCR; TCRdb lists only in-frame clones, some missing. The sample lists more than 140,000 clones, roughly 84% occurring once. The specimen sequenced was peripheral blood. Every receptor here comes from a woman aged 50 to 60 in a cohort sampled during active or convalescent COVID-19.

The V gene is TRBV19, the J gene TRBJ2-1; TRBD1 matches at 12 bases. CDR1 and CDR2 from the germline V gene are LNHDA and SQIVND (reference sequence). V dropped 5 bases and J dropped 7; count of bases not matched to a gene: 6. This CDR3 contains 15 residues. The CDR3 nucleotides are TGTGCCAGTAGTCGGGGACAGGGGGCATTGAATGAGCAGTTCTTC. It encodes CASSRGQGALNEQFF.

This clone was detected only once. The gene calls are TRBV6-1 and TRBJ2-2; TRBD1 agrees at 11 bases. Germline V CDR1 and CDR2: MNHNS, SASEGT. Trimming cost V 1 base and J 7 bases; bases outside gene matches: 8. This CDR3 comprises 17 residues. The CDR3: CASSEVFRTGGFGELFF. CDR3 bases: TGTGCCAGCAGTGAAGTCTTTAGGACAGGGGGCTTCGGGGAGCTGTTTTTT.

The rearrangement uses TRBV7-6 and TRBJ2-2; 14 positions match TRBD2. This CDR3 is 17 amino acids long. The V segment lost 1 base and the J segment 6 bases; nucleotides outside the gene matches: 4. Germline V CDR1 and CDR2: SGHVS, FNYEAQ. CDR3 nucleotides: TGTGCCAGCAGCTTAGGGACTAGCGGGAGGCGGGCCGGGGAGCTGTTTTTT. Its protein product is CASSLGTSGRRAGELFF.

CDR3 DNA: TGTGCCAGCAGCGCAGCGGGGGGGCAAACAGATACGCAGTATTTT. It specifies CASSAAGGQTDTQYF. This chain joins TRBV11-2 and TRBJ2-3; 10 bases match TRBD2. V was clipped by 5 bases and J by 3 bases; unmatched bases: 5. Germline-derived CDR1 and CDR2 are SGHAT and FQNNGV. The CDR3 totals 15 residues.

The V and J genes are TRBV6-6 and TRBJ1-1, with D unclear. The CDR3 is made up of 13 amino acids. V lost 8 bases and J 9 bases, leaving 19 bases between the germline ends. CDR1 MNHNY and CDR2 SVGAGI come from the germline V gene (reference sequence). In nucleotides, the CDR3 is TGTGCCAGCCTCTACCCCCCCCACGCGCAAGCTTTCTTT. This codes for CASLYPPHAQAFF.

This chain uses TRBV7-2 with TRBJ2-1, with 7 bases fitting TRBD1. The V gene end was trimmed by 3 bases and the J gene end by 4 bases; junction bases not matched to a gene: 3. The CDR3 is made up of 14 amino acids. Germline CDR1 SGHTA, CDR2 FQGNSA. This chain's CDR3 is CASSLMTGYNEQFF. For the CDR3, the DNA is TGTGCCAGCAGCTTGATGACAGGGTACAATGAGCAGTTCTTC. The variable domain in full, completed from reference TRBV7-2 and TRBJ2-1, reads GAGVSQSPSNKVTEKGKDVELRCDPISGHTALYWYRQSLGQGLEFLIYFQGNSAPDKSGLPSDRFSAERTGGSVSTLTIQRTQQEDSAVYLCASSLMTGYNEQFFGPGTRLTVL.

The chain uses TRBV5-6 and TRBJ2-7; perhaps TRBD1 as D (6 bases). The CDR3 is made up of 15 amino acids. Trimming took 0 bases from V and 2 from J, leaving 12 bases between them. CDR1 and CDR2 from the germline V gene are SGHDT and YYEEEE. CDR3 in amino acids: CASSLADSTPYEQYF. CDR3 in DNA: TGTGCCAGCAGCTTGGCGGACAGTACGCCCTACGAGCAGTACTTC.

J is TRBJ2-5 and V is TRBV30, with 7 nucleotides matching TRBD2. The CDR3 runs 12 residues. Germline values: CDR1 GTSNPN, CDR2 SVGIG (reference sequence). The V and J ends lost 0 bases and 5 bases, in that order; junction bases with no gene match: 0. CDR3 bases: TGTGCCTGGAGTGTGGGGGGGGAGACCCAGTACTTC. This encodes CAWSVGGETQYF.

The chain links TRBV18 to TRBJ1-1, with D possibly matching TRBD1 (6 bases). The CDR3 has 16 residues. Trimming took 2 bases from V and 3 from J, leaving 16 bases between them. Germline CDR1 is KGHSH and CDR2 is LQKENI. The CDR3 sequence is CASSPLGGAKDTEAFF. The DNA of the CDR3 is TGTGCCAGCTCACCATTAGGGGGGGCGAAGGACACTGAAGCTTTCTTT. Supplemented by reference TRBV18 and TRBJ1-1, the full variable domain reads NAGVMQNPRHLVRRRGQEARLRCSPMKGHSHVYWYRQLPEEGLKFMVYLQKENIIDESGMPKERFSAEFPKEGPSILRIQQVVRGDSAAYFCASSPLGGAKDTEAFFGQGTRLTVV.

The rearrangement joins TRBV9 to TRBJ2-7; D is unclear. The CDR3 is made up of 14 amino acids. Germline values: CDR1 SGDLS, CDR2 YYNGEE. Trimming cost V 3 bases and J 7 bases, with 17 bases left between them. This CDR3 is CASSASDSPGEQYF. The CDR3 region has the DNA TGTGCCAGCAGCGCATCTGACTCCCCCGGGGAGCAGTACTTC.

J is TRBJ2-2 and V is TRBV7-2, with D unresolved. The CDR3 covers 14 residues. CDR1 is SGHTA and CDR2 is FQGNSA in the germline V gene. V lost 6 bases, J lost 0 bases, and 8 bases lay in between. CDR3 amino acids: CASRPSTNTGELFF. In DNA, the CDR3 is TGTGCCAGCAGGCCCAGTACGAACACCGGGGAGCTGTTTTTT.

Comments on this clone: Being one base from a much bigger clone, this may be a read error. The chain couples TRBV2 to TRBJ2-1; no clear D. CDR1 is SNHLY and CDR2 is FYNNEI in the germline V gene. The CDR3 has 16 amino acids. CDR3 protein: CASSEQEVFLYNKQFF. In DNA, the CDR3 is TGTGCCAGCAGTGAACAGGAAGTATTTCTGTACAATAAGCAGTTCTTC.

This clone occurred once. The chain recombines TRBV6-5 with TRBJ1-6; D is unresolved. In germline, CDR1 is MNHEY, CDR2 SVGAGI. The CDR3 runs 15 residues. Trimming left V 0 bases short and J 8 bases short, with 11 bases between. In nucleotides, the CDR3 is TGTGCCAGCAGTTACTCAAACACAGTTTATTCACCCCTCCACTTT. This encodes CASSYSNTVYSPLHF.

This chain joins TRBV12-3 or TRBV12-4 and TRBJ1-2, with a possible D match to TRBD1 (5 bases). V was clipped by 8 bases and J by 6 bases, with 10 bases between them. This CDR3 comprises 11 residues. CDR3: CASQRGHGYTF. CDR3 coding DNA: TGTGCCAGCCAGCGGGGCCATGGCTACACCTTC.

The chain joins TRBV7-9 to TRBJ2-3; D remains unclear. V was cut by 6 bases and J by 6 bases, with 10 bases left in between. CDR1 and CDR2 (germline): SEHNR, FQNEAQ (reference sequence). CDR3 length: 12 amino acids. The DNA for the CDR3 is TGTGCCAGCAGTTATTCTAGGGATACGCAGTATTTT. Amino acids: CASSYSRDTQYF.

This clone came up once. In DNA, the CDR3 is TGTGCCAGCAGCCAAATACAGGGAGCTAACTATGGCTACACCTTC. Protein product: CASSQIQGANYGYTF. This sequence joins TRBV3-1 (or the pseudogene TRBV3-2) and TRBJ1-2; D may be TRBD1 (6 bases). CDR1 LGHDT and CDR2 YNNKEL come from the germline V gene (reference sequence). The CDR3 runs 15 residues. The V end lost 2 bases, the J end lost 0 bases, and 10 bases lay between the germline ends.

V and J are TRBV19 and TRBJ1-1; D is unclear. Per the germline V gene, CDR1 is LNHDA and CDR2 is SQIVND (reference sequence). V dropped 10 bases and J dropped 1 base, with 28 bases sitting between them. CDR3 length equals 18 residues. The CDR3 loop is CATNQTDGAGWKNTEAFF. The CDR3 DNA reads TGTGCCACTAACCAGACGGACGGAGCGGGTTGGAAGAACACTGAAGCTTTCTTT. The whole variable domain, remainder taken from reference TRBV19 and TRBJ1-1, is DGGITQSPKYLFRKEGQNVTLSCEQNLNHDAMYWYRQDPGQGLRLIYYSQIVNDFQKGDIAEGYSVSREKKESFPLTVTSAQKNPTAFYLCATNQTDGAGWKNTEAFFGQGTRLTVV.